This TCR beta chain was captured in a study of spatial heterogeneity in lung cancer. The table lists this clonotype with many counts. The time point denotes: sample taken at primary tumor resection. Unsorted samples of tumor, nontumor lung or frozen PBMC had their whole RNA sequenced. This CDR3 is built from 15 residues. V trimming: 5 bases; J trimming: 0 bases; junction bases outside the gene matches: 4. Germline V gives CDR1 MNHEY, CDR2 SMNVEV (reference sequence). The library protocol tagged each TCR cDNA with a unique molecular identifier. Each CDR3 protein gets one entry after TCRdb re-called the 5' RACE reads with MiXCR. The sample contains about 39,000 distinct CDR3 sequences, approximately 3% of which appear only once.

Sequenced here: normal lung tissue next to the tumor, sampled at surgery. V gene TRBV27 combines with J gene TRBJ2-1, with 7 bases identical to TRBD2. The TCR originated in a male donor with early-stage non-small cell lung cancer. As DNA, the CDR3 is TGTGCCAGCAGTCCGTTAGCGGGCTCCTACAATGAGCAGTTCTTC. Translation: CASSPLAGSYNEQFF.